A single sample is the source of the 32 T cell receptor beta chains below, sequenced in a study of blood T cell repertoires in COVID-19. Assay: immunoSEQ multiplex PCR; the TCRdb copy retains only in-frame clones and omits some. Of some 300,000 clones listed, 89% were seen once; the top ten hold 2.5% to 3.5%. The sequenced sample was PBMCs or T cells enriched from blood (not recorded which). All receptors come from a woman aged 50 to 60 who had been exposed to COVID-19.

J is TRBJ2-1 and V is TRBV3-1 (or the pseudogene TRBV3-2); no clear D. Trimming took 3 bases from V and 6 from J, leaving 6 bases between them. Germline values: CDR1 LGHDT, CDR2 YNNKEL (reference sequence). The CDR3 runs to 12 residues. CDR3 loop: CASSHTSNEQFF. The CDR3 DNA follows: TGTGCCAGCAGCCATACGAGCAATGAGCAGTTCTTC.

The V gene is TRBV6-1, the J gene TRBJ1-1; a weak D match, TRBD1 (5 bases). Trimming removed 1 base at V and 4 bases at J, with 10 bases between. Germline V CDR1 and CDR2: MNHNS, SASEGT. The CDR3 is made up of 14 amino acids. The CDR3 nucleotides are TGTGCCAGCAGTGAAGGACAGTGGACCACTGAAGCTTTCTTT. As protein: CASSEGQWTTEAFF.

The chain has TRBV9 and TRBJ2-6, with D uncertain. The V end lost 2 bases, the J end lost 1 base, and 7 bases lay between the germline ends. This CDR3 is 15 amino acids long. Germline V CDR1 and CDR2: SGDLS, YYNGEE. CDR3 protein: CASSVWASGANVLTF. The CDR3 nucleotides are TGTGCCAGCAGCGTGTGGGCATCTGGGGCCAACGTCCTGACTTTC.

CDR3 protein: CASSLYRGKSNQPQHF. The CDR3 nucleotides read TGTGCCAGCAGCTTGTACAGGGGTAAGAGTAATCAGCCCCAGCATTTT. This chain joins TRBV5-6 and TRBJ1-5; 7 nucleotides line up with TRBD1. CDR3 length: 16 amino acids. The ends lost 1 base at V and 4 bases at J; junction bases unmatched: 8. CDR1 SGHDT and CDR2 YYEEEE come from the germline V gene.

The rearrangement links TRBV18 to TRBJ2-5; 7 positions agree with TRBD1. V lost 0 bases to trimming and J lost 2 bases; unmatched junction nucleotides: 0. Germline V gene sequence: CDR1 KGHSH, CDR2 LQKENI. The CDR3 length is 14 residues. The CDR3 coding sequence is TGTGCCAGCTCACCACCGGACAGGCAAGAGACCCAGTACTTC. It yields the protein CASSPPDRQETQYF.

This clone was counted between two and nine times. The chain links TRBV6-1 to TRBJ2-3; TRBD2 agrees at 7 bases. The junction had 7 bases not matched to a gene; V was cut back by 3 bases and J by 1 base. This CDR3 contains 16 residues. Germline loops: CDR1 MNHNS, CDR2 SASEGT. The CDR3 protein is CASSDVGRGGTDTQYF. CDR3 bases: TGTGCCAGCAGTGACGTTGGGAGGGGCGGCACAGATACGCAGTATTTT.

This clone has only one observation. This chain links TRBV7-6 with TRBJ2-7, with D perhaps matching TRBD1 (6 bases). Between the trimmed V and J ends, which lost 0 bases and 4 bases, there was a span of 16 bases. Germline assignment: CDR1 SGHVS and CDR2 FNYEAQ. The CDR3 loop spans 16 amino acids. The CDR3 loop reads CASSLALTMGAYEQYF. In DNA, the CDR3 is TGTGCCAGCAGCTTAGCGTTAACAATGGGGGCTTACGAGCAGTACTTC. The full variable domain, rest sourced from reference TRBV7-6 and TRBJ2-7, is GAGVSQSPRYKVTKRGQDVALRCDPISGHVSLYWYRQALGQGPEFLTYFNYEAQQDKSGLPNDRFSAERPEGSISTLTIQRTEQRDSAMYRCASSLALTMGAYEQYFGPGTRLTVT.

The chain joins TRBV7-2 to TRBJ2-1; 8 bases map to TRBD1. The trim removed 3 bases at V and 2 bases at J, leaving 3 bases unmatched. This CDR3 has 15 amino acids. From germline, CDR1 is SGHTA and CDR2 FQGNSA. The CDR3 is CASSLDRAPYNEQFF. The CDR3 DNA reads TGTGCCAGCAGCTTGGACAGGGCGCCCTACAATGAGCAGTTCTTC.

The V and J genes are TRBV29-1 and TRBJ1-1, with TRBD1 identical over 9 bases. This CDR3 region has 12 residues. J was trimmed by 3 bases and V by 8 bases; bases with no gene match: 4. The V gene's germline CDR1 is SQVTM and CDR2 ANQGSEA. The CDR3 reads CSTDRGDTEAFF. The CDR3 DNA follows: TGCAGCACAGACAGGGGGGACACTGAAGCTTTCTTT.

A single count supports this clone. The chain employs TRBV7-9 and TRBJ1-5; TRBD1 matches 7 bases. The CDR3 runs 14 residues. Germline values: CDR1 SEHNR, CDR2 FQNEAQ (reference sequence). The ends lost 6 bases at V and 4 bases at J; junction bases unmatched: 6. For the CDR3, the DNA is TGTGCCAGCAGTGCCCCAGGGGGAAATCAGCCCCAGCATTTT. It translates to CASSAPGGNQPQHF. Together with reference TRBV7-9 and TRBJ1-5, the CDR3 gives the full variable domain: DTGVSQNPRHKITKRGQNVTFRCDPISEHNRLYWYRQTLGQGPEFLTYFQNEAQLEKSRLLSDRFSAERPKGSFSTLEIQRTEQGDSAMYLCASSAPGGNQPQHFGDGTRLSIL.

CDR3 amino acids: CASSLEGLSSTYTDTQYF. DNA of the CDR3: TGCGCCAGCAGCTTGGAGGGACTATCTAGTACTTACACAGATACGCAGTATTTT. V and J are TRBV5-1 and TRBJ2-3, with TRBD2 matching over 7 bases. V shed 0 bases and J 2 bases; nucleotides not matched to a gene: 12. The length of the CDR3 is 18 residues. Germline-derived CDR1 and CDR2 are SGHRS and YFSETQ. The complete variable domain, with remaining parts taken from reference TRBV5-1 and TRBJ2-3, reads KAGVTQTPRYLIKTRGQQVTLSCSPISGHRSVSWYQQTPGQGLQFLFEYFSETQRNKGNFPGRFSGRQFSNSRSEMNVSTLELGDSALYLCASSLEGLSSTYTDTQYFGPGTRLTVL.

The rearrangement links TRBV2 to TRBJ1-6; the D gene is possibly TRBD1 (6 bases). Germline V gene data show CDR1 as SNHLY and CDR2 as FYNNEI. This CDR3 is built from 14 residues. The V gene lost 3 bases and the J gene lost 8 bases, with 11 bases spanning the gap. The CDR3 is CASSDGQTDSPLHF. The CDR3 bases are TGTGCCAGCAGTGACGGACAGACAGATTCACCCCTCCACTTT.

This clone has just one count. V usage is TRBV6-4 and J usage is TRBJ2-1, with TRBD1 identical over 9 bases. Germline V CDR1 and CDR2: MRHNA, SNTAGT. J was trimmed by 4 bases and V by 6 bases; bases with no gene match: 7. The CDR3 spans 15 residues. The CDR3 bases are TGTGCCAGCAGGGGACAGGGAGGGGCGTACAATGAGCAGTTCTTC. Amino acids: CASRGQGGAYNEQFF.

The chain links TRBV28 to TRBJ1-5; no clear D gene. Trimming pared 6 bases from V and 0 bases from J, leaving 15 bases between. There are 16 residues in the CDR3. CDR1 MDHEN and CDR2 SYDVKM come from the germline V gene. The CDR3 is CASSPSYGYSNQPQHF. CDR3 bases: TGTGCCAGCAGCCCCAGTTACGGGTATAGCAATCAGCCCCAGCATTTT.

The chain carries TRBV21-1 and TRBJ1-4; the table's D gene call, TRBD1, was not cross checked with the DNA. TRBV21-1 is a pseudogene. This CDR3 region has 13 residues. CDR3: CASAPAGDEKLFF. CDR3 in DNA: TGTGCCAGCGCCCCCGCAGGGGACGAAAAACTGTTTTTT.

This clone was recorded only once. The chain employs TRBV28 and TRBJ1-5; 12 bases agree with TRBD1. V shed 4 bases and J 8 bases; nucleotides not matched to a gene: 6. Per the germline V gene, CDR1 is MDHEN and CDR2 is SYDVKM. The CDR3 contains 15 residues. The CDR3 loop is CASSSGTGGLKPQHF. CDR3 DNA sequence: TGTGCCAGCAGTTCCGGGACAGGGGGCTTAAAGCCCCAGCATTTT.

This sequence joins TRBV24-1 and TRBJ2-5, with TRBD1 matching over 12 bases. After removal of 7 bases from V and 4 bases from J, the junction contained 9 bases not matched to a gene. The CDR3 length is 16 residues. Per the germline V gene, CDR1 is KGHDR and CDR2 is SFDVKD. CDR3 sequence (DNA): TGTGCCACCAGCGGGTCGGGACAGGGGGCAGGAGAGACCCAGTACTTC. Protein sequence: CATSGSGQGAGETQYF.

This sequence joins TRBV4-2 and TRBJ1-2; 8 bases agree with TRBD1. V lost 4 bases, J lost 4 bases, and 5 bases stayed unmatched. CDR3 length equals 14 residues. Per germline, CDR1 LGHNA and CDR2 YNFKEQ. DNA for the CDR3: TGTGCCAGCAGCCCTGGACAGGGATCCTATGGCTACACCTTC. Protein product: CASSPGQGSYGYTF.

CDR3 protein: CATSSLGRDLGTEAFF. Written as DNA, the CDR3 is TGTGCCACCAGCAGTTTGGGCAGGGATTTGGGCACTGAAGCTTTCTTT. The chain links TRBV15 to TRBJ1-1; the D gene is possibly TRBD1 (5 bases). Germline CDR1 and CDR2: LNHNV and YYDKDF (reference sequence). The CDR3 has 16 amino acids. V was clipped by 3 bases and J by 4 bases, with 18 bases between them.

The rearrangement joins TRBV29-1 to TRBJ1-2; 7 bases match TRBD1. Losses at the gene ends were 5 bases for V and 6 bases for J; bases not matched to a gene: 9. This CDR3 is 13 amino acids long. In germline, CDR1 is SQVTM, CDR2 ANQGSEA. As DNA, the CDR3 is TGCAGCGTTTATCCGGACAGGTTCGATGGCTACACCTTC. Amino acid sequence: CSVYPDRFDGYTF. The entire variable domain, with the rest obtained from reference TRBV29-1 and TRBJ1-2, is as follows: SAVISQKPSRDICQRGTSLTIQCQVDSQVTMMFWYRQQPGQSLTLIATANQGSEATYESGFVIDKFPISRPNLTFSTLTVSNMSPEDSSIYLCSVYPDRFDGYTFGSGTRLTVV.

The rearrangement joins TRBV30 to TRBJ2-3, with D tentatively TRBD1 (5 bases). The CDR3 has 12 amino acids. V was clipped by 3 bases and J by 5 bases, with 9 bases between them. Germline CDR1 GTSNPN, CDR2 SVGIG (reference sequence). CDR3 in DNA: TGTGCCTGGAGCCAGGGATTAGATACGCAGTATTTT. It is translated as CAWSQGLDTQYF.

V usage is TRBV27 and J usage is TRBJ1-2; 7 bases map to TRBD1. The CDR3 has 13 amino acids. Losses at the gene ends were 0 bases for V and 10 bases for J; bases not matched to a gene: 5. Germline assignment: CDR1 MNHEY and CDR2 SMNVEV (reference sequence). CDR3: CASSLSGQRAYTF. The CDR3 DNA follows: TGTGCCAGCAGTTTATCGGGACAGAGGGCCTACACCTTC.

In DNA, the CDR3 is TGCGCCAGCAGTAAGCGGGGGGTAGTCAAAGAGACCCAGTACTTC. Translation: CASSKRGVVKETQYF. The rearrangement joins TRBV10-1 to TRBJ2-5; 9 nucleotides agree with TRBD2. CDR3 length: 15 residues. J was trimmed by 3 bases and V by 5 bases; bases with no gene match: 7. CDR1 is WNHNN and CDR2 is SYGVQD in the germline V gene (reference sequence).

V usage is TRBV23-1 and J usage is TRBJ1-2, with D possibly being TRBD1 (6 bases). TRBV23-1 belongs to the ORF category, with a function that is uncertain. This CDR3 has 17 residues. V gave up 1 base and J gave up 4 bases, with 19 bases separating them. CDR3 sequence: CASSQLKRGGAFYGYTF. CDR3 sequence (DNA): TGCGCCAGCAGTCAATTAAAACGCGGGGGGGCCTTCTATGGCTACACCTTC.

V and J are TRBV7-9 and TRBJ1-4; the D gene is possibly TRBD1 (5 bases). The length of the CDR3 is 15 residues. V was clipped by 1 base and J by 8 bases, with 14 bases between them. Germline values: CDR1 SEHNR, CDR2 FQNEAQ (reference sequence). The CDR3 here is CASSLGRQGGEKLFF. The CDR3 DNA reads TGTGCCAGCAGCTTAGGGAGGCAGGGAGGCGAAAAACTGTTTTTT.

In DNA, the CDR3 is TGTGCCAGCAGCGGGCCGACAGGGAGCTCCTACAATGAGCAGTTCTTC. Amino acid sequence: CASSGPTGSSYNEQFF. The V gene is TRBV7-9, the J gene TRBJ2-1, with TRBD1 matching over 7 bases. Trimming took 5 bases from V and 0 from J; bases not matched to a gene: 7. CDR1 is SEHNR, CDR2 FQNEAQ, per germline (reference sequence). CDR3 length: 16 amino acids. Variable domain in full (rest from reference TRBV7-9 and TRBJ2-1): DTGVSQNPRHKITKRGQNVTFRCDPISEHNRLYWYRQTLGQGPEFLTYFQNEAQLEKSRLLSDRFSAERPKGSFSTLEIQRTEQGDSAMYLCASSGPTGSSYNEQFFGPGTRLTVL.

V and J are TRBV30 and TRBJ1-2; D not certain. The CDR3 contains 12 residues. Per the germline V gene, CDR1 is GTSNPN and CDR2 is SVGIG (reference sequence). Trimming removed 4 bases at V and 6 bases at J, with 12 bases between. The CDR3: CAWTNPTNGYTF. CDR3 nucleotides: TGTGCCTGGACCAACCCGACAAATGGCTACACCTTC.

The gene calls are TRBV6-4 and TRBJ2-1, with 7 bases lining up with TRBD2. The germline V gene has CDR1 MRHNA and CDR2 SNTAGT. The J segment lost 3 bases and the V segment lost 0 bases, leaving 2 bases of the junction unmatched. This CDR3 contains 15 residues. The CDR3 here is CASSDSGGNYNEQFF. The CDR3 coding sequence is TGTGCCAGCAGTGACTCGGGGGGGAACTACAATGAGCAGTTCTTC.

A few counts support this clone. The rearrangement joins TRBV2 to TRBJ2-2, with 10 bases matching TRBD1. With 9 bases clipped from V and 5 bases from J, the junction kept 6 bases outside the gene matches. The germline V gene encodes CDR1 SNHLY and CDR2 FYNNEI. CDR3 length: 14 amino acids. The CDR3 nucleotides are TGTGCCAGTCTGAGGGGACAGGGGACCGGGGAGCTGTTTTTT. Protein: CASLRGQGTGELFF.

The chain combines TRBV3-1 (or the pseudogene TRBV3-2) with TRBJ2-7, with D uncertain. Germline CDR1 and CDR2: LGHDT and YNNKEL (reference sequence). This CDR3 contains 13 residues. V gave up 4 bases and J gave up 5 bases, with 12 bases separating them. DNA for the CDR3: TGTGCCAGCAGCCCACCCGGGTTGAACGAGCAGTACTTC. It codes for CASSPPGLNEQYF.

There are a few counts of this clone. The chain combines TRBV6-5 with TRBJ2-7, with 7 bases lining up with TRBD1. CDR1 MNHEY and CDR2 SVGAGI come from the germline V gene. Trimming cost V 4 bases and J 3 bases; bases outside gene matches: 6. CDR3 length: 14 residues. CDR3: CASSSRDSHYEQYF. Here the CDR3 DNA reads TGTGCCAGCAGTTCCCGGGACAGCCACTACGAGCAGTACTTC.

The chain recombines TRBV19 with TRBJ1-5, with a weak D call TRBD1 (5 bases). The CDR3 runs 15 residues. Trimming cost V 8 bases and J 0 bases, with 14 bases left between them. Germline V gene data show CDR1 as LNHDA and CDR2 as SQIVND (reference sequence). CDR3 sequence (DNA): TGTGCCAGTTTACCCGACAGCTATAGCAATCAGCCCCAGCATTTT. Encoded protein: CASLPDSYSNQPQHF.